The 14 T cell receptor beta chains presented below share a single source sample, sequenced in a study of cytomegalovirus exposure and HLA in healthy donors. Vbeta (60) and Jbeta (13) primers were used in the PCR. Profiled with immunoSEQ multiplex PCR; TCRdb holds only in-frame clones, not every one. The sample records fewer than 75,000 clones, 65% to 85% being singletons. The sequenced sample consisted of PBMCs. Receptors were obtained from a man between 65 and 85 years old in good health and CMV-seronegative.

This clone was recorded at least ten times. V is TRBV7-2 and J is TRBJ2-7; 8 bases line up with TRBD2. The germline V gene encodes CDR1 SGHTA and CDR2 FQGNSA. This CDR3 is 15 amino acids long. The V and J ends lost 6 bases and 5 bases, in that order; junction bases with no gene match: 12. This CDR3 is CASRSAGAGDHEQYF. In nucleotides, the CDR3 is TGTGCCAGCAGATCCGCGGGAGCGGGAGACCACGAGCAGTACTTC.

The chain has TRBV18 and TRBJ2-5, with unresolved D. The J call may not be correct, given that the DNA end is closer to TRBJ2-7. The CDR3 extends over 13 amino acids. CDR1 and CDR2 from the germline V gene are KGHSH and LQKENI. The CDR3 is CASSPPSSNEQYF. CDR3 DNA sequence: TGTGCCAGCTCACCACCATCGTCGAACGAGCAGTACTTC.

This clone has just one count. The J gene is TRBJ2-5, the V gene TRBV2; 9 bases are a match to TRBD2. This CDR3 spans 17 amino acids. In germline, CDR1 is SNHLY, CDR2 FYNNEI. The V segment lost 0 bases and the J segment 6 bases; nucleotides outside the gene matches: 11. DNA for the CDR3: TGTGCCAGCAGTGAAGCCTTCTTTGCGGGGGGGATGCAGACCCAGTACTTC. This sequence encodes CASSEAFFAGGMQTQYF.

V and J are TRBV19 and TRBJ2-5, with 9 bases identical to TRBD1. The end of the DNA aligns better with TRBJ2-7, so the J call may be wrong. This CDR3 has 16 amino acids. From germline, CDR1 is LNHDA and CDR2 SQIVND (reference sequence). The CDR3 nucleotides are TGTGCCAGTAGCCCTCGTACCCCGGACAGGGGTAGCGAGCAGTACTTC. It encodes CASSPRTPDRGSEQYF.

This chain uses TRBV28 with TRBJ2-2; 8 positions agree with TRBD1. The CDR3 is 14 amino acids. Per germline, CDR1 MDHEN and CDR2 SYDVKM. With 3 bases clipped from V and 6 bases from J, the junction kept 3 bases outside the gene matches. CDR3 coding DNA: TGTGCCAGCAGTTTGGACAGGGCTGCCGGGGAGCTGTTTTTT. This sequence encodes CASSLDRAAGELFF.

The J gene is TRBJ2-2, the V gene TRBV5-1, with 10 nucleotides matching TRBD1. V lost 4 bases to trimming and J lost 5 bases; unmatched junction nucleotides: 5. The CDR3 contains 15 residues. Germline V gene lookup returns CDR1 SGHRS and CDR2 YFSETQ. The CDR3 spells CASSTRTGGTGELFF. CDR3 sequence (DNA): TGCGCCAGCAGCACCCGGACAGGGGGGACCGGGGAGCTGTTTTTT. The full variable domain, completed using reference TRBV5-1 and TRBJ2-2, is KAGVTQTPRYLIKTRGQQVTLSCSPISGHRSVSWYQQTPGQGLQFLFEYFSETQRNKGNFPGRFSGRQFSNSRSEMNVSTLELGDSALYLCASSTRTGGTGELFFGEGSRLTVL.

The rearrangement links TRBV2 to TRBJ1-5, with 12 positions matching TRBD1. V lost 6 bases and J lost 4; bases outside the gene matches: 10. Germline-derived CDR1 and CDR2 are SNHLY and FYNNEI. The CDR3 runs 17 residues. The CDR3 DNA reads TGTGCCAGCAGCGTGGGGACAGGGGGCAGGAAAAATCAGCCCCAGCATTTT. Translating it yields CASSVGTGGRKNQPQHF.

In DNA, the CDR3 is TGCGCCAGCAGCCAAGCCCCCTCGGCGGGAGAGTACAATGAGCAGTTCTTC. Its protein product is CASSQAPSAGEYNEQFF. The chain couples TRBV4-3 to TRBJ2-1; TRBD2 agrees at 7 bases. V shed 1 base, J shed 4 bases, and the junction held 10 bases outside the gene matches. This CDR3 contains 17 residues. Germline CDR1 reads LGHNA; CDR2 reads YSLEER.

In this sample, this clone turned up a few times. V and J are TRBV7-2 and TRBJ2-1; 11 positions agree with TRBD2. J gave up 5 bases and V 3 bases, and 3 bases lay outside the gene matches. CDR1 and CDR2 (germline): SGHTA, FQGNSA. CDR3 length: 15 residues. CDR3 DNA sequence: TGTGCCAGCAGCTTCGGACTAGCGGGTGACAATGAGCAGTTCTTC. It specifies CASSFGLAGDNEQFF. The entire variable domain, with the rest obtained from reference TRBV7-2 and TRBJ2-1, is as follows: GAGVSQSPSNKVTEKGKDVELRCDPISGHTALYWYRQSLGQGLEFLIYFQGNSAPDKSGLPSDRFSAERTGGSVSTLTIQRTQQEDSAVYLCASSFGLAGDNEQFFGPGTRLTVL.

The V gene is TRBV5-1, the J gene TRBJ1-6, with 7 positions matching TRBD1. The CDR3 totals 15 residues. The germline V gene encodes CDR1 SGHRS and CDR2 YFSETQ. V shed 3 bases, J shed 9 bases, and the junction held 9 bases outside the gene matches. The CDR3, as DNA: TGCGCCAGCAGCTGGCAGGGGGAACGAGGTTCACCCCTCCACTTT. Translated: CASSWQGERGSPLHF.

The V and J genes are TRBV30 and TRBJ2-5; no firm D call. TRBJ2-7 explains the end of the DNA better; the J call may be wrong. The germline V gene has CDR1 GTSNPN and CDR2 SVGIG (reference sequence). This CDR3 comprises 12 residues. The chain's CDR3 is CAWHRGGYEQYF. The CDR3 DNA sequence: TGTGCCTGGCATCGAGGTGGCTACGAGCAGTACTTC.

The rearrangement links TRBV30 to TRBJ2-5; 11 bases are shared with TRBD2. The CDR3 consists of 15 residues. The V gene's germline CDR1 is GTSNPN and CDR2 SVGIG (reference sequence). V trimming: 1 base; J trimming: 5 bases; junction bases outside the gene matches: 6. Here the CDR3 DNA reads TGTGCCTGGAGTGGTAGCGGGGGGGGGTCGGAGACCCAGTACTTC. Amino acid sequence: CAWSGSGGGSETQYF.

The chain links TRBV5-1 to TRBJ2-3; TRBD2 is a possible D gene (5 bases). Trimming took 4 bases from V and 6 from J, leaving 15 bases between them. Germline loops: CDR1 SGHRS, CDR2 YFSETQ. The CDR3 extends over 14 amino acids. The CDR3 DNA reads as TGCGCCAGCAGCGCCCTGACGGGGTCTGATACGCAGTATTTT. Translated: CASSALTGSDTQYF.

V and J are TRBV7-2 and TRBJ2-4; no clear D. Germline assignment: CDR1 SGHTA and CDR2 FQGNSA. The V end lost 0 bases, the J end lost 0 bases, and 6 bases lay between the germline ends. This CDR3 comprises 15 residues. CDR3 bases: TGTGCCAGCAGCTTAGCCCCCCTAGCCAAAAACATTCAGTACTTC. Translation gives CASSLAPLAKNIQYF.